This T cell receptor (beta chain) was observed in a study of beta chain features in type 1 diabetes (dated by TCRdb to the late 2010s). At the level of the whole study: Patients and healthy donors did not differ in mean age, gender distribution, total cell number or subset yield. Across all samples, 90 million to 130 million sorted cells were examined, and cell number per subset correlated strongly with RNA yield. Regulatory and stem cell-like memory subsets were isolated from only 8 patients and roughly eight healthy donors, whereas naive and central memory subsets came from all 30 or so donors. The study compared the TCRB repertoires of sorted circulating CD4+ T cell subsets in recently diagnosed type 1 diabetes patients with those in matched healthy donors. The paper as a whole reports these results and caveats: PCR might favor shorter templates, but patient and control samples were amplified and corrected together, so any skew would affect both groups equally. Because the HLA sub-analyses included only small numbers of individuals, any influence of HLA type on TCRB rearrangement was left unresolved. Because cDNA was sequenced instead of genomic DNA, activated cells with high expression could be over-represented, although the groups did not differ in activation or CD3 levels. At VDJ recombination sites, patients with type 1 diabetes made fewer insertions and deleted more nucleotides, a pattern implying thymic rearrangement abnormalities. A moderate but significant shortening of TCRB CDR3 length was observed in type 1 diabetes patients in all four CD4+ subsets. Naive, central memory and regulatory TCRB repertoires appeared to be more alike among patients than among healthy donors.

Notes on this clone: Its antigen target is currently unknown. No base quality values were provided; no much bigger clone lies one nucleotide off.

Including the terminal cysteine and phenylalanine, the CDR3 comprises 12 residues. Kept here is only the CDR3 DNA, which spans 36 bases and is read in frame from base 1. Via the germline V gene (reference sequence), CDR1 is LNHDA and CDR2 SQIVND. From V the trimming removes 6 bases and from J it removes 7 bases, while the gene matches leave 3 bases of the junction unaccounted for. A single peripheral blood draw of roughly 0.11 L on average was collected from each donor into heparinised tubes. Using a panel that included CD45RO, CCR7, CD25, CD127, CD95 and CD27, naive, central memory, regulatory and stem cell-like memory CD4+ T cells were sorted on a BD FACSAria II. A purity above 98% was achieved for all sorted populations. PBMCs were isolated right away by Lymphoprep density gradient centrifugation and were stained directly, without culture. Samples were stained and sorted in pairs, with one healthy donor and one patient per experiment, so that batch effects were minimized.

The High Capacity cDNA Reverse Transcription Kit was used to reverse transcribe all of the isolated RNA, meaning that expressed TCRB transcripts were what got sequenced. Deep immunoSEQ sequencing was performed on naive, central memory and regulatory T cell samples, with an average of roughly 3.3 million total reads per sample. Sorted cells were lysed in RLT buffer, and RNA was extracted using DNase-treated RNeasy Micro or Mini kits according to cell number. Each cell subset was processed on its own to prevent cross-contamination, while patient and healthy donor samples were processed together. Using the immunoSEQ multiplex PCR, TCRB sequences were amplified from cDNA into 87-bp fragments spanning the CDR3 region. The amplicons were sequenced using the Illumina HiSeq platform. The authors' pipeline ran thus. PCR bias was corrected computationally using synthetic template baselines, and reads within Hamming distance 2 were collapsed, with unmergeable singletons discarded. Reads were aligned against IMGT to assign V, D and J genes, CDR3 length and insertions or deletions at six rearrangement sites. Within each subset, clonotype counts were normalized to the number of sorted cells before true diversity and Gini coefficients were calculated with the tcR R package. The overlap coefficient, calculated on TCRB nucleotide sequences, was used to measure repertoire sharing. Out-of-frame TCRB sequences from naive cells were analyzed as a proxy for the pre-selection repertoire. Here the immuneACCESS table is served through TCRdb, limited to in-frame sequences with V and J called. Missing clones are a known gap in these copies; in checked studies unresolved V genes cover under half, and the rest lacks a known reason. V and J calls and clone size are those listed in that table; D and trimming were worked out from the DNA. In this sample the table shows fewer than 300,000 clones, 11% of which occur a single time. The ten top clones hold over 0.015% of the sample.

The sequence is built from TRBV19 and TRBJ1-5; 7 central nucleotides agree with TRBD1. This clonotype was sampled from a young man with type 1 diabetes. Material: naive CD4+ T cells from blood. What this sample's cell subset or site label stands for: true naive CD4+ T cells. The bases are TGTGCCAGTAGAATACAGGGGCAGCCCCAGCATTTT. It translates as CASRIQGQPQHF.